This entry concerns a single TCR beta chain. Trimming at V came to 5 bases and at J to 4 bases, leaving 7 bases not matched to a gene. Germline V gives CDR1 LNHDA, CDR2 SQIVND (reference sequence). CDR3 size: 16 residues. Clones were sequenced by immunoSEQ multiplex PCR, and TCRdb holds only the in-frame ones, with some missing. Here the sample spans about 35,000 clones, 75% to 90% being singletons. This record comes from a study of blood T cell repertoires in COVID-19. V and J are TRBV19 and TRBJ2-1; 11 bases agree with TRBD2. Sequenced input: peripheral blood. This clonotype originated in a man between 60 and 75 years old with active or convalescent COVID-19. CDR3 region: CASSLPTSGVYNEQFF. The CDR3 coding sequence is TGTGCCAGTAGTCTCCCGACTAGCGGGGTTTACAATGAGCAGTTCTTC.